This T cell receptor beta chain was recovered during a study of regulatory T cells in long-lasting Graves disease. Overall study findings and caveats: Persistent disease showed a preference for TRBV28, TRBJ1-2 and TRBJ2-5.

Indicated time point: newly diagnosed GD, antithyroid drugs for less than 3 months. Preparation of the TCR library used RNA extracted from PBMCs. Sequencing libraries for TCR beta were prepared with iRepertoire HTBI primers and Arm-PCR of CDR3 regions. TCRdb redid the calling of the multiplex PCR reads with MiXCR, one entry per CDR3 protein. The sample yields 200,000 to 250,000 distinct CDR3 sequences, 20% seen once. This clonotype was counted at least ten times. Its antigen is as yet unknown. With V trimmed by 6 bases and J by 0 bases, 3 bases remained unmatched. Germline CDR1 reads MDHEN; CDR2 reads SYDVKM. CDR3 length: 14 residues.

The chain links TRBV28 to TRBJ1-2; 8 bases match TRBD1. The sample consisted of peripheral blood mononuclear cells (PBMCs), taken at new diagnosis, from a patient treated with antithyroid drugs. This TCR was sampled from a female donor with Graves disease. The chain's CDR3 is CASRDRGSNYGYTF. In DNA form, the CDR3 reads TGTGCCAGCAGAGACAGGGGATCTAACTATGGCTACACCTTC.